Detailed here is one TCR beta chain. TCRdb keeps only in-frame clones here, not all; method: immunoSEQ multiplex PCR. The data hold about 120,000 clones, with 75% to 90% observed a single time. These data come from a study of blood T cell repertoires in COVID-19. Overall study: Sites across the United States, Italy and Spain contributed samples from acute and convalescent COVID-19. PBMCs, B-cell-depleted T cells, or T cells were the source of the cDNA or gDNA that made up the material.

V was clipped by 5 bases and J by 6 bases, with 16 bases between them. CDR3 length: 15 amino acids. Germline CDR1 MNHEY, CDR2 SMNVEV (reference sequence). What was sequenced was peripheral blood. The clonotype originates from a human donor with acute or convalescent COVID-19. The donor label of this sample is uncertain. V and J are TRBV27 and TRBJ2-2; D is perhaps TRBD1 (6 bases). The CDR3 region has the DNA TGTGCCAGCAGTGCAGCGTCAGGGGTCCCCGGGGAGCTGTTTTTT. This codes for CASSAASGVPGELFF.